Listed here is a single T cell receptor beta chain. The assay was immunoSEQ multiplex PCR, and TCRdb's table has in-frame clones only and misses some. The data show about 190,000 clones, 65% to 85% seen once. This specimen comes from a study of blood T cell repertoires in COVID-19. With V trimmed by 5 bases and J by 9 bases, 8 bases remained unmatched. CDR1 SGHTA and CDR2 FQGNSA come from the germline V gene. This CDR3 contains 14 residues. This chain connects TRBV7-2 to TRBJ2-1; 9 bases align to TRBD1. Material: peripheral blood. The clonotype originates from a man in his forties or fifties with active or convalescent COVID-19. This CDR3 reads CASSLGGTGIEQFF. As DNA, the CDR3 is TGTGCCAGCAGCCTAGGCGGGACAGGGATTGAGCAGTTCTTC. Supplemented by reference TRBV7-2 and TRBJ2-1, the full variable domain reads GAGVSQSPSNKVTEKGKDVELRCDPISGHTALYWYRQSLGQGLEFLIYFQGNSAPDKSGLPSDRFSAERTGGSVSTLTIQRTQQEDSAVYLCASSLGGTGIEQFFGPGTRLTVL.